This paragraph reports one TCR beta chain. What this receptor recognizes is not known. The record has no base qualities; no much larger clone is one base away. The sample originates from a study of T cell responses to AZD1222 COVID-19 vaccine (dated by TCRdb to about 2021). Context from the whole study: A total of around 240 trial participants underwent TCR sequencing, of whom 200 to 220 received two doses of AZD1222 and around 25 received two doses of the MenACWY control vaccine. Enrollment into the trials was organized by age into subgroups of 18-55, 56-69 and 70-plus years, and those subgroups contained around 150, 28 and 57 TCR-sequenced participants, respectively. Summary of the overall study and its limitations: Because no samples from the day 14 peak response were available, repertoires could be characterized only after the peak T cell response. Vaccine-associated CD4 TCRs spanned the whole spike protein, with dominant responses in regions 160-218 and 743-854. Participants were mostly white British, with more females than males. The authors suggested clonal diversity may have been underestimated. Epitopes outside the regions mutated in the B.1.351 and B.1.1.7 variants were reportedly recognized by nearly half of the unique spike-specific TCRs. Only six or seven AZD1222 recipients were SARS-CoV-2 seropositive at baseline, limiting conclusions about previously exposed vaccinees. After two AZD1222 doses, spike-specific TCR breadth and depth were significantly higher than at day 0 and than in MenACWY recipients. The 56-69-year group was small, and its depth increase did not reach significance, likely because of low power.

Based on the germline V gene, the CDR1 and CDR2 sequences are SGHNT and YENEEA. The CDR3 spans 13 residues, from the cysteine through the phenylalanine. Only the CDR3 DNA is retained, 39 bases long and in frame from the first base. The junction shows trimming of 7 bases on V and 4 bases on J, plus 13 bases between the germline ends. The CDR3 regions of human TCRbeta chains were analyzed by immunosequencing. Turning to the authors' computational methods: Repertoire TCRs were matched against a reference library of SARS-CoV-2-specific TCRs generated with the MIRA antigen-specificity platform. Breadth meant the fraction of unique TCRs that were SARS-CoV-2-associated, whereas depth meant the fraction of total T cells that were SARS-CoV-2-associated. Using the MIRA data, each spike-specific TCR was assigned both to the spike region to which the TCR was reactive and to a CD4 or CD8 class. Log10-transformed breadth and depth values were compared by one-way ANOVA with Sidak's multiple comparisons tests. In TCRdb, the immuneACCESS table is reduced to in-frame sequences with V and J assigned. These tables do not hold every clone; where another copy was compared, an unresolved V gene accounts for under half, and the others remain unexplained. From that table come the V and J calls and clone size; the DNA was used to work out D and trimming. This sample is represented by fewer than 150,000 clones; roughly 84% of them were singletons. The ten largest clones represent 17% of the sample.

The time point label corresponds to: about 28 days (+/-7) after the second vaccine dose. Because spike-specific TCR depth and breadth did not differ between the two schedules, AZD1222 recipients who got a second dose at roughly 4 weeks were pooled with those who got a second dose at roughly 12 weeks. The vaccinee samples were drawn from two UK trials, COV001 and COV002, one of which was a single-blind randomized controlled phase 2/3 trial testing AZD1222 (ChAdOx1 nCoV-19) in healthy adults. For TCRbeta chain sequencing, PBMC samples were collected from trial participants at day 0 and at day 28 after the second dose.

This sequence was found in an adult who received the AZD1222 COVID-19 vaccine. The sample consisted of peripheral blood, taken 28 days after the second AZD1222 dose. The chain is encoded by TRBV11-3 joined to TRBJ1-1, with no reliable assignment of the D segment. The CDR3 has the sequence CASTQKSPTEAFF. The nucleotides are TGTGCCAGCACCCAAAAGTCCCCCACTGAAGCTTTCTTT.